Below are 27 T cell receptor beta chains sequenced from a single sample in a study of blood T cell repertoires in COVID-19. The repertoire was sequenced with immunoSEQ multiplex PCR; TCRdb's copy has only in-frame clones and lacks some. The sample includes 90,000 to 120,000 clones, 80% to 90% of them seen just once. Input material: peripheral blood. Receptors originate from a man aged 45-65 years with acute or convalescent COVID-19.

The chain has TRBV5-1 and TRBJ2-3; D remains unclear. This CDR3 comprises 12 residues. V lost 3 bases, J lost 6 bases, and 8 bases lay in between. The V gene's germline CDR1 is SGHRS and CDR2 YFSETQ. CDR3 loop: CASSSSLDTQYF. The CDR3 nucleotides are TGCGCCAGCAGCTCCAGTCTGGATACGCAGTATTTT.

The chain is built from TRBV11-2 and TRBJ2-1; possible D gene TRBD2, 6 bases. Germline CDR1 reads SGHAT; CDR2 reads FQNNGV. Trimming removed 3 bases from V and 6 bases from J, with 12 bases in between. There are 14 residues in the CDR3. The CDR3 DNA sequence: TGTGCCAGCAGCTTTCGGGGGAGTGGCAATGAGCAGTTCTTC. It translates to CASSFRGSGNEQFF.

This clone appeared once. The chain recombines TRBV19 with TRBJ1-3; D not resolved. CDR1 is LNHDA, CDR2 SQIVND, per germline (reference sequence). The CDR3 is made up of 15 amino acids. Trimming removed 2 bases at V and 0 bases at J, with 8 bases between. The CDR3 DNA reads TGTGCCAGTAGTATAACAACAGTCTCTGGAAACACCATATATTTT. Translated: CASSITTVSGNTIYF.

The CDR3 DNA sequence: TGTGCCAGCAGCCCAGGGGGCTCAAACATTCAGTACTTC. It yields the protein CASSPGGSNIQYF. V is TRBV27 and J is TRBJ2-4; 8 bases map to TRBD1. V dropped 6 bases and J dropped 6; count of bases not matched to a gene: 4. Germline CDR1 is MNHEY and CDR2 is SMNVEV (reference sequence). The CDR3 is 13 amino acids.

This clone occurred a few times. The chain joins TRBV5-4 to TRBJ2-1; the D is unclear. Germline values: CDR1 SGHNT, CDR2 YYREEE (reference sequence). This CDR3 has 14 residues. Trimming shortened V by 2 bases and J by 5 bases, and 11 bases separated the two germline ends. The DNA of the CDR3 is TGTGCCAGCAGCTTCCCCCTAGATGACAATGAGCAGTTCTTC. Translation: CASSFPLDDNEQFF.

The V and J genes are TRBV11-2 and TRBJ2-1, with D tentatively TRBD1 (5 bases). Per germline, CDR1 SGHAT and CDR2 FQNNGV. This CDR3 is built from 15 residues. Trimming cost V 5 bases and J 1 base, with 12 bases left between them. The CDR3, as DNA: TGTGCCAGCAGCCTAGGGGCAGGGTCCTACAATGAGCAGTTCTTC. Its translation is CASSLGAGSYNEQFF.

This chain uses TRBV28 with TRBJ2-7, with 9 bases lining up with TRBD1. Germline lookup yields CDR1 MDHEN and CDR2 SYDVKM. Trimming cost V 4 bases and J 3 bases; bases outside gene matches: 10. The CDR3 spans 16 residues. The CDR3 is CASSSAQGAPNYEQYF. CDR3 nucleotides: TGTGCCAGCAGTTCGGCACAGGGGGCCCCCAACTACGAGCAGTACTTC.

DNA of the CDR3: TGCGCCAGCAGCTCAAACACCTACGAGCAGTACTTC. Amino acid sequence: CASSSNTYEQYF. V is TRBV5-1 and J is TRBJ2-7; D remains ambiguous. Germline CDR1 SGHRS, CDR2 YFSETQ. The CDR3 contains 12 residues. Trimming cost V 3 bases and J 2 bases, with 6 bases left between them.

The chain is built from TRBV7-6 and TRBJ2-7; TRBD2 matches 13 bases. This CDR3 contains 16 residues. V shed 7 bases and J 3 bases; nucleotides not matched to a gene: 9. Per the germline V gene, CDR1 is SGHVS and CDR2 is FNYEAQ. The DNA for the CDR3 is TGTGCCAGCACCCCGGGGGGGACTAGCGGGAACTACGAGCAGTACTTC. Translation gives CASTPGGTSGNYEQYF.

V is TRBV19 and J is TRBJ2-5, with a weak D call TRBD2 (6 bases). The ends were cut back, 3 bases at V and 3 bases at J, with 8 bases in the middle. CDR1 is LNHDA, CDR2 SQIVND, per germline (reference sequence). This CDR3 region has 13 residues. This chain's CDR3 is CASSIWGEETQYF. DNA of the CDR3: TGTGCCAGTAGTATCTGGGGGGAAGAGACCCAGTACTTC. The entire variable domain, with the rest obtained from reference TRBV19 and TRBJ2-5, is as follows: DGGITQSPKYLFRKEGQNVTLSCEQNLNHDAMYWYRQDPGQGLRLIYYSQIVNDFQKGDIAEGYSVSREKKESFPLTVTSAQKNPTAFYLCASSIWGEETQYFGPGTRLLVL.

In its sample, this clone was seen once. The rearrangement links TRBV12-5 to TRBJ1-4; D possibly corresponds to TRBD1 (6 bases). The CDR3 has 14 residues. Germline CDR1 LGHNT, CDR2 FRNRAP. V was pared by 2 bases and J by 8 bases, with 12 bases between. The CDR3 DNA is TGTGCTAGTGGTTTGAGGGGGTTTGAAGAAAAACTGTTTTTT. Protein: CASGLRGFEEKLFF.

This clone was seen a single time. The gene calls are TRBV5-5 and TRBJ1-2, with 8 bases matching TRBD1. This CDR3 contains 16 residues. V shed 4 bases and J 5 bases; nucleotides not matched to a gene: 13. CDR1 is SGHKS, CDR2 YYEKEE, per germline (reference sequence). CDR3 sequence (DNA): TGTGCCAGCAGCCTCGCCGGGACAGGATACCATTATGGCTACACCTTC. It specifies CASSLAGTGYHYGYTF. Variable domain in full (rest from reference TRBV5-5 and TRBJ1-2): DAGVTQSPTHLIKTRGQQVTLRCSPISGHKSVSWYQQVLGQGPQFIFQYYEKEERGRGNFPDRFSARQFPNYSSELNVNALLLGDSALYLCASSLAGTGYHYGYTFGSGTRLTVV.

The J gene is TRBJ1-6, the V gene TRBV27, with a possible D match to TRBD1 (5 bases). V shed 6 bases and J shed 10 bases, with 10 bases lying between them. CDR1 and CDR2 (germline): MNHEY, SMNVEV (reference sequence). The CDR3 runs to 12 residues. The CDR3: CASSLRGSPLHF. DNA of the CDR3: TGTGCCAGCAGCTTAAGGGGATCACCCCTCCACTTT.

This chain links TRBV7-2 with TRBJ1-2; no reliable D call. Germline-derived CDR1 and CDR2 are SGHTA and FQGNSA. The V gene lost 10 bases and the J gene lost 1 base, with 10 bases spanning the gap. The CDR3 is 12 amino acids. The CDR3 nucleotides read TGTGCCACCGGGGAGGGTAACTATGGCTACACCTTC. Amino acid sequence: CATGEGNYGYTF.

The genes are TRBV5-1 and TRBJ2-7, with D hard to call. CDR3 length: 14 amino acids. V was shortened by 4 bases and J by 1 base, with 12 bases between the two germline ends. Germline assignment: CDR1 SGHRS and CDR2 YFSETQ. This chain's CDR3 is CASSAAGFSYEQYF. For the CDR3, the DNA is TGCGCCAGCAGCGCCGCCGGGTTTTCCTACGAGCAGTACTTC.

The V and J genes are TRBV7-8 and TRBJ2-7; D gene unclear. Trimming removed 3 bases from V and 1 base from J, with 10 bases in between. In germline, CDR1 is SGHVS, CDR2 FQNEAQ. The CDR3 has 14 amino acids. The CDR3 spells CASSLAELSYEQYF. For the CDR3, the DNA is TGTGCCAGCAGCTTGGCAGAACTATCCTACGAGCAGTACTTC.

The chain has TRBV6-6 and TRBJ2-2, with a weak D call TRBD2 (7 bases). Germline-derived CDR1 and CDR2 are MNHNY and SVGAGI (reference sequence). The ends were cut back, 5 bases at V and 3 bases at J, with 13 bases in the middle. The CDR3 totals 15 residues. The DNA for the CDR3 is TGTGCCAGCAGTCAGACGGGGGGCTACACCGGGGAGCTGTTTTTT. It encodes CASSQTGGYTGELFF.

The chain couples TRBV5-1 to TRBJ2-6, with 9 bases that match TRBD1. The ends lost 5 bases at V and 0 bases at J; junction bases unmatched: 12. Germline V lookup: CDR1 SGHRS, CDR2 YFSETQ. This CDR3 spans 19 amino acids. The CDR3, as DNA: TGCGCCAGCAGTCCCGACAGGGGGATAGCTAGCTCTGGGGCCAACGTCCTGACTTTC. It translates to CASSPDRGIASSGANVLTF.

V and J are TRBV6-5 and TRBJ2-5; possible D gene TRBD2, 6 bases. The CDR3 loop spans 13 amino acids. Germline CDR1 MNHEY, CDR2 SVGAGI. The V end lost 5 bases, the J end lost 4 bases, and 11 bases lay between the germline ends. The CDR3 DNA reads TGTGCCAGCAGTCAGGCGGGGCGAGAGACCCAGTACTTC. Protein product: CASSQAGRETQYF.

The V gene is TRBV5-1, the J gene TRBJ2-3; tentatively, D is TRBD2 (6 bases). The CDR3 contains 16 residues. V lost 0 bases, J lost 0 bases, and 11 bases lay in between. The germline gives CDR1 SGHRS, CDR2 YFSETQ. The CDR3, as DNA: TGCGCCAGCAGCTTGGGAGCGGGCCCTAGCACAGATACGCAGTATTTT. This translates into CASSLGAGPSTDTQYF.

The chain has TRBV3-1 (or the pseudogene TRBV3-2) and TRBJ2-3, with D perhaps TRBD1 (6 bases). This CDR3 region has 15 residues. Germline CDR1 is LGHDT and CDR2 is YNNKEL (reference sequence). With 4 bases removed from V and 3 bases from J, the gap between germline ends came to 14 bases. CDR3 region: CASSRTGQKTDTQYF. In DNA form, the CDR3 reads TGTGCCAGCAGCCGGACGGGACAAAAAACAGATACGCAGTATTTT.

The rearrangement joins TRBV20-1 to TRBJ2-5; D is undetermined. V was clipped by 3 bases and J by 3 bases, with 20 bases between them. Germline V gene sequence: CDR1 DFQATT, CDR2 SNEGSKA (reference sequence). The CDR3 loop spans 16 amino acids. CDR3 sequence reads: CSASPDFGGLEETQYF. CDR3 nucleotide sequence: TGCAGTGCTAGTCCCGACTTCGGTGGATTGGAAGAGACCCAGTACTTC.

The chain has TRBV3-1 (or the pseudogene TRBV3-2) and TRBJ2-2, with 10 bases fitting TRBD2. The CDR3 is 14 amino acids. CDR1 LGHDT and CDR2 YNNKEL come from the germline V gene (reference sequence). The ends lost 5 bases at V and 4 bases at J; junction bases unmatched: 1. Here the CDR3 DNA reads TGTGCCAGCAGCAGACTAGCGGGCACCGGGGAGCTGTTTTTT. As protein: CASSRLAGTGELFF.

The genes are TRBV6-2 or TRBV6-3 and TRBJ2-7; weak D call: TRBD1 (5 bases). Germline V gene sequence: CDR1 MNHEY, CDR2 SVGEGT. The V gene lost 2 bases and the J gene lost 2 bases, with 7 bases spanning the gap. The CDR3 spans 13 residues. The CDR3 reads CASSYQGTYEQYF. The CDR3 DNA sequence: TGTGCCAGCAGTTACCAGGGAACCTACGAGCAGTACTTC.

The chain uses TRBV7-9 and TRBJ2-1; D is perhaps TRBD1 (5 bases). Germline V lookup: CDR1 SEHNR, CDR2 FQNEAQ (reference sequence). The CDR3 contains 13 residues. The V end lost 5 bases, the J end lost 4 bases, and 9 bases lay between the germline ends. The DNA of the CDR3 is TGTGCCAGCAGCCTCTCAGGGTACAATGAGCAGTTCTTC. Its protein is CASSLSGYNEQFF.

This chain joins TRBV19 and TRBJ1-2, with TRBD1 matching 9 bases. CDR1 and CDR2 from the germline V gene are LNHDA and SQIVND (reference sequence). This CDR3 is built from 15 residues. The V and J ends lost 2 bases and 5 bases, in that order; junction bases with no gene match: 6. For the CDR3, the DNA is TGTGCCAGTAGTATACCGGGACAGGGTTCGTATGGCTACACCTTC. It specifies CASSIPGQGSYGYTF. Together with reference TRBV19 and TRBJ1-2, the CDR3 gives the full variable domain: DGGITQSPKYLFRKEGQNVTLSCEQNLNHDAMYWYRQDPGQGLRLIYYSQIVNDFQKGDIAEGYSVSREKKESFPLTVTSAQKNPTAFYLCASSIPGQGSYGYTFGSGTRLTVV.

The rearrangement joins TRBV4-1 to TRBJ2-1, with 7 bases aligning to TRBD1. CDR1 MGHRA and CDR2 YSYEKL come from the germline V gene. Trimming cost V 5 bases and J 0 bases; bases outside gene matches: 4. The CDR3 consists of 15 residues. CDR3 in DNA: TGCGCCAGCAGCTTGACAGGGTACTCCTACAATGAGCAGTTCTTC. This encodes CASSLTGYSYNEQFF.